This T cell receptor beta chain was identified in a study of blood T cell repertoires in COVID-19. The overall study: Donors in the United States, Italy and Spain gave samples during acute or convalescent COVID-19.

In the authors' methods: Amplification with reference gene primers provided the estimates of nucleated cell counts. Using immunoSEQ multiplex PCR, the repertoire was profiled, and TCRdb retains in-frame clones only, with some absent. V, J and clone size reflect that table, while D and trimming were determined from the DNA. The sample records roughly 150,000 clones, roughly 80% being singletons. The CDR3 is made up of 15 amino acids. V shed 3 bases and J shed 3 bases, with 15 bases lying between them. CDR1 and CDR2 (germline): SGHTA, FQGNSA. The sequencing sample was made of peripheral blood. This chain uses TRBV7-2 with TRBJ2-7; the D gene is possibly TRBD1 (5 bases). The TCR was taken from a man aged 65-85 years with active or convalescent COVID-19. CDR3 protein: CASSFAGDSFYEQYF. The CDR3 DNA is TGTGCCAGCAGCTTTGCAGGAGACAGCTTCTACGAGCAGTACTTC.